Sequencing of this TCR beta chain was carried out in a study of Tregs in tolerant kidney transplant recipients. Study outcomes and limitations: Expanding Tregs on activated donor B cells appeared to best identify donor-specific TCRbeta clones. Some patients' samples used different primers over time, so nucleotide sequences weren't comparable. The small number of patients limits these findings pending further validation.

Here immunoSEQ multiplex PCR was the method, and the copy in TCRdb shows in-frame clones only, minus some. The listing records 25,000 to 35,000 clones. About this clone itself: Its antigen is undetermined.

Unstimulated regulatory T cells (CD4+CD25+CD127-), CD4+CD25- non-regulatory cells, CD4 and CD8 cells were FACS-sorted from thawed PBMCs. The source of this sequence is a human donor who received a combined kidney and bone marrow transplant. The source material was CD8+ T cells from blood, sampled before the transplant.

The sequenced CDR3 bases are TGCAGTGCTAGACGTGAGACAGGCATCAATCAGCCC. It codes for CSARRETGINQP. The whole CDR3 sequence is CSARRETGINQPQHF. The rearrangement uses TRBV20-1 and TRBJ1-5, with a possible D match to TRBD1 (6 bases). The CDR3 goes on 3 residues after the read ends, and that part is filled in from the germline J gene. Trimming stripped 2 bases from V and 3 bases from J, with 14 bases between. Germline CDR1 and CDR2: DFQATT and SNEGSKA (reference sequence). This CDR3 has 15 residues.